The 32 T cell receptor beta chains reported below all come from one sample, sequenced in a study of blood T cell repertoires in COVID-19. Generated by immunoSEQ multiplex PCR, the TCRdb table keeps only in-frame clones and is missing some. This table has 70,000 to 80,000 clones, 83% appearing once. Specimen: peripheral blood. All receptors derive from a man at least 80 years old with acute or convalescent COVID-19.

This clone was seen more than once but under ten times. V usage is TRBV5-3 and J usage is TRBJ2-1; the match to TRBD2 covers 11 bases. TRBV5-3 is an open reading frame, and its role is uncertain. This CDR3 comprises 16 residues. Losses at the gene ends were 5 bases for V and 6 bases for J; bases not matched to a gene: 10. The chain's CDR3 is CARSQVAGGPVNEQFF. The CDR3, as DNA: TGTGCCAGAAGTCAAGTAGCGGGAGGGCCGGTCAATGAGCAGTTCTTC.

The chain couples TRBV7-9 to TRBJ2-7; D perhaps matches TRBD2 (5 bases). This CDR3 comprises 12 residues. V lost 5 bases, J lost 4 bases, and 9 bases lay in between. Germline CDR1 is SEHNR and CDR2 is FQNEAQ (reference sequence). Here the CDR3 DNA reads TGTGCCAGCAGCGACACTAGGTACGAGCAGTACTTC. This codes for CASSDTRYEQYF.

V usage is TRBV30 and J usage is TRBJ1-3; D is unresolved. The CDR3 totals 12 residues. Germline CDR1 and CDR2: GTSNPN and SVGIG (reference sequence). Between the trimmed V and J ends, which lost 8 bases and 2 bases, there was a span of 10 bases. CDR3 loop: CAHSSAGNTIYF. The CDR3 coding sequence is TGTGCCCACTCTTCCGCTGGAAACACCATATATTTT.

The chain uses TRBV7-2 and TRBJ1-3, with a weak D call TRBD1 (5 bases). V was shortened by 5 bases and J by 3 bases, with 17 bases between the two germline ends. This CDR3 spans 16 amino acids. Germline V gene lookup returns CDR1 SGHTA and CDR2 FQGNSA. The CDR3 region has the DNA TGTGCCAGCAGCGCGCATGGGGGGTCCGTTGGAAACACCATATATTTT. Its translation is CASSAHGGSVGNTIYF.

This clone has a handful of counts. The J gene is TRBJ2-2, the V gene TRBV4-3; 12 bases align to TRBD1. CDR3 size: 16 residues. Germline V CDR1 and CDR2: LGHNA, YSLEER. V lost 4 bases to trimming and J lost 4 bases; unmatched junction nucleotides: 4. The DNA for the CDR3 is TGCGCCAGCAGCCCCCGGGACAGGGGGCCCACCGGGGAGCTGTTTTTT. It is translated as CASSPRDRGPTGELFF.

The chain combines TRBV11-2 with TRBJ2-5; D uncertain. The V gene's germline CDR1 is SGHAT and CDR2 FQNNGV. V dropped 4 bases and J dropped 4 bases, with 7 bases sitting between them. The CDR3 is 12 amino acids. The CDR3 here is CASSSLTETQYF. The DNA of the CDR3 is TGTGCCAGCAGCTCTCTAACAGAGACCCAGTACTTC.

This clone has a single count. The chain couples TRBV5-1 to TRBJ2-2; possibly TRBD1 for D (5 bases). Trimming stripped 0 bases from V and 5 bases from J, with 11 bases between. This CDR3 contains 15 residues. The V gene's germline CDR1 is SGHRS and CDR2 YFSETQ. The CDR3 sequence is CASSLARGRTGELFF. CDR3 DNA: TGCGCCAGCAGCTTGGCAAGGGGTAGGACCGGGGAGCTGTTTTTT.

This clone appeared once. The J gene is TRBJ1-3, the V gene TRBV6-5; unclear D gene. V dropped 0 bases and J dropped 1 base, with 7 bases sitting between them. This CDR3 spans 15 amino acids. CDR1 MNHEY and CDR2 SVGAGI come from the germline V gene. The CDR3 loop is CASSYSYLSGNTIYF. CDR3 DNA sequence: TGTGCCAGCAGTTACTCGTATTTGTCTGGAAACACCATATATTTT.

The rearrangement uses TRBV6-6 and TRBJ1-3, with unresolved D. Trimming cost V 6 bases and J 0 bases, with 15 bases left between them. Germline values: CDR1 MNHNY, CDR2 SVGAGI (reference sequence). The CDR3 runs to 16 residues. The CDR3 spells CASSPVQSSSGNTIYF. CDR3 nucleotide sequence: TGTGCCAGCAGCCCCGTACAGAGCAGCTCTGGAAACACCATATATTTT.

This chain joins TRBV4-2 and TRBJ2-1; maybe TRBD1 (5 bases). The CDR3 runs 15 residues. V was cut by 0 bases and J by 7 bases, with 13 bases left in between. Germline V gives CDR1 LGHNA, CDR2 YNFKEQ. CDR3 nucleotide sequence: TGTGCCAGCAGCCAAGATACGCAGGGCGTTAATGAGCAGTTCTTC. Its translation: CASSQDTQGVNEQFF.

This clone was counted once. The V call is TRBV24-1, the J call TRBJ2-1, with D maybe TRBD2 (7 bases). V gave up 1 base and J gave up 6 bases, with 15 bases separating them. The CDR3 has 16 amino acids. Germline V lookup: CDR1 KGHDR, CDR2 SFDVKD. The CDR3 DNA is TGTGCCACCAGTGATTTAGGGGGGGGGCCGGTCAATGAGCAGTTCTTC. Residues: CATSDLGGGPVNEQFF.

The chain is built from TRBV21-1 and TRBJ2-5; TRBD2 reflects the table's D call only, with no check against the DNA. TRBV21-1 is flagged as a pseudogene. The CDR3 is made up of 11 amino acids. The CDR3 region is CAGDIPKTQYF. The CDR3 nucleotides read TGTGCCGGAGATATCCCGAAGACCCAGTACTTC.

The rearrangement uses TRBV7-2 and TRBJ2-2, with D possibly TRBD1 on 6 matching bases. Germline CDR1 and CDR2: SGHTA and FQGNSA. V lost 5 bases and J lost 2, with 15 bases in between. The CDR3 consists of 16 residues. The CDR3 sequence is CASSAQTGLNTGELFF. DNA for the CDR3: TGTGCCAGCAGCGCCCAGACAGGACTTAACACCGGGGAGCTGTTTTTT.

This chain links TRBV5-1 with TRBJ1-3; no reliable D call. The V gene's germline CDR1 is SGHRS and CDR2 YFSETQ. The CDR3 runs 14 residues. Trimming removed 2 bases from V and 0 bases from J, with 6 bases in between. CDR3 loop: CASSFGDSGNTIYF. In DNA, the CDR3 is TGCGCCAGCAGCTTCGGAGACTCTGGAAACACCATATATTTT. Drawing the rest from reference TRBV5-1 and TRBJ1-3, the complete variable domain is KAGVTQTPRYLIKTRGQQVTLSCSPISGHRSVSWYQQTPGQGLQFLFEYFSETQRNKGNFPGRFSGRQFSNSRSEMNVSTLELGDSALYLCASSFGDSGNTIYFGEGSWLTVV.

V is TRBV7-3 and J is TRBJ2-5, with TRBD2 matching over 8 bases. With V trimmed by 2 bases and J by 5 bases, 1 base remained unmatched. Germline V CDR1 and CDR2: SGHTA, FQGTGA. This CDR3 spans 13 amino acids. The CDR3 loop is CASSLASGETQYF. The CDR3, as DNA: TGTGCCAGCAGCTTAGCTAGCGGGGAGACCCAGTACTTC.

This chain links TRBV7-2 with TRBJ1-5, with TRBD1 as a possible D gene (5 bases). Germline lookup yields CDR1 SGHTA and CDR2 FQGNSA. V was cut by 1 base and J by 0 bases, with 7 bases left in between. The CDR3 loop spans 15 amino acids. The CDR3 coding sequence is TGTGCCAGCAGCTTAGTAGGGGATAGCAATCAGCCCCAGCATTTT. It specifies CASSLVGDSNQPQHF.

This chain connects TRBV19 to TRBJ2-7; D perhaps matches TRBD2 (6 bases). CDR1 is LNHDA, CDR2 SQIVND, per germline (reference sequence). This CDR3 contains 16 residues. V was cut by 1 base and J by 2 bases, with 15 bases left in between. CDR3 residues: CASSIVASARTYEQYF. The CDR3, as DNA: TGTGCCAGTAGTATAGTGGCTAGCGCGAGAACCTACGAGCAGTACTTC.

The chain joins TRBV12-3 or TRBV12-4 to TRBJ2-3, with 8 positions matching TRBD2. The V gene end was trimmed by 7 bases and the J gene end by 4 bases; junction bases not matched to a gene: 4. This CDR3 region has 13 residues. The DNA of the CDR3 is TGTGCCAGCACCATGGGACTAGCAGATACGCAGTATTTT. Its translation is CASTMGLADTQYF.

The chain uses TRBV28 and TRBJ2-4, with D maybe TRBD1 (6 bases). Looked up from germline, CDR1 is MDHEN and CDR2 is SYDVKM. V was pared by 5 bases and J by 0 bases, with 14 bases between. CDR3 size: 16 residues. CDR3 region: CASSPSGQLAKNIQYF. In DNA form, the CDR3 reads TGTGCCAGCAGTCCATCCGGACAGTTAGCCAAAAACATTCAGTACTTC.

V is TRBV14 and J is TRBJ1-1; TRBD1 matches 8 bases. The ends lost 6 bases at V and 11 bases at J; junction bases unmatched: 17. CDR3 length equals 15 residues. CDR1 and CDR2 (germline): SGHDN, FVKESK. CDR3 nucleotide sequence: TGTGCCAGCAGTCACTTGGACAGGGCCCCTACTGGGGCTTTCTTT. Translation gives CASSHLDRAPTGAFF.

The rearrangement links TRBV19 to TRBJ1-5, with 8 bases matching TRBD1. This CDR3 comprises 15 residues. Germline lookup yields CDR1 LNHDA and CDR2 SQIVND (reference sequence). V shed 3 bases and J 5 bases; nucleotides not matched to a gene: 6. The CDR3 DNA reads TGTGCCAGTAGTATCCCCGACAGGGGTCATCAGCCCCAGCATTTT. Translation gives CASSIPDRGHQPQHF.

The chain recombines TRBV28 with TRBJ1-3, with D unresolved. The CDR3 totals 14 residues. Trimming cost V 7 bases and J 0 bases, with 10 bases left between them. CDR1 and CDR2 from the germline V gene are MDHEN and SYDVKM. The CDR3 loop is CASTPQASGNTIYF. The CDR3 bases are TGTGCCAGCACCCCTCAAGCCTCTGGAAACACCATATATTTT.

As DNA, the CDR3 is TGTGCCAGCAGTTACGATCCAGCGATGAACACTGAAGCTTTCTTT. Protein product: CASSYDPAMNTEAFF. V and J are TRBV6-2 or TRBV6-3 and TRBJ1-1, with D unresolved. Per germline, CDR1 MNHEY and CDR2 SVGEGT. CDR3 length: 15 amino acids. V was pared by 2 bases and J by 0 bases, with 10 bases between.

The chain employs TRBV30 and TRBJ1-1, with a possible D match to TRBD1 (5 bases). The CDR3 sequence is 13 residues long. Germline CDR1 is GTSNPN and CDR2 is SVGIG (reference sequence). V was pared by 6 bases and J by 1 base, with 12 bases between. The CDR3 DNA reads as TGTGCCTGCGGTCGACAGCAGAACACTGAAGCTTTCTTT. Translation gives CACGRQQNTEAFF.

The gene calls are TRBV28 and TRBJ1-5, with a tentative D call TRBD1 (5 bases). V shed 8 bases and J shed 9 bases, with 20 bases lying between them. The CDR3 contains 14 residues. CDR1 and CDR2 (germline): MDHEN, SYDVKM. CDR3 region: CASSDRGTMGPQHF. CDR3 coding DNA: TGTGCCAGCTCAGATCGGGGGACTATGGGGCCCCAGCATTTT.

This chain connects TRBV5-1 to TRBJ2-7; 11 positions match TRBD2. Trimming at V came to 3 bases and at J to 7 bases, leaving 15 bases not matched to a gene. The CDR3 consists of 17 residues. Germline CDR1 and CDR2: SGHRS and YFSETQ. In DNA, the CDR3 is TGCGCCAGCAGCTCCCCCGAAGGCCTAGCGGGAGGTAGGGAGCAGTACTTC. Amino acid sequence: CASSSPEGLAGGREQYF.

The chain couples TRBV5-6 to TRBJ2-5; weak D call: TRBD1 (5 bases). With 4 bases removed from V and 5 bases from J, the gap between germline ends came to 12 bases. Germline-derived CDR1 and CDR2 are SGHDT and YYEEEE. This CDR3 has 13 amino acids. This chain's CDR3 is CASSRGQGETQYF. In DNA form, the CDR3 reads TGTGCCAGCAGCCGTGGGCAGGGTGAGACCCAGTACTTC.

V usage is TRBV27 and J usage is TRBJ2-7; perhaps TRBD2 as D (6 bases). This CDR3 spans 15 amino acids. The germline V and J ends were trimmed by 3 bases and 4 bases, with 16 bases remaining between them. From germline, CDR1 is MNHEY and CDR2 SMNVEV (reference sequence). The CDR3 region has the DNA TGTGCCAGCAGTTTCCGGAGGGCGGGGAATTACGAGCAGTACTTC. This gives the protein CASSFRRAGNYEQYF.

The rearrangement links TRBV15 to TRBJ1-2, with D perhaps TRBD1 (5 bases). The V end lost 3 bases, the J end lost 0 bases, and 14 bases lay between the germline ends. In germline, CDR1 is LNHNV, CDR2 YYDKDF (reference sequence). CDR3 length: 16 amino acids. For the CDR3, the DNA is TGTGCCACCAGCAGGTCACCAGGGAATACTAACTATGGCTACACCTTC. This encodes CATSRSPGNTNYGYTF.

This clone was seen a handful of times. The chain has TRBV13 and TRBJ1-4, with D possibly being TRBD1 (6 bases). V was shortened by 5 bases and J by 6 bases, with 16 bases between the two germline ends. Germline lookup yields CDR1 PRHDT and CDR2 FYEKMQ (reference sequence). The length of the CDR3 is 15 residues. The CDR3 coding sequence is TGTGCCAGCAGCCCGCTGGGACATCAGGATGAAAAACTGTTTTTT. Protein sequence: CASSPLGHQDEKLFF.

The chain carries TRBV11-2 and TRBJ1-1; 7 bases match TRBD1. CDR3 size: 14 residues. The V segment lost 2 bases and the J segment 6 bases; nucleotides outside the gene matches: 6. The V gene's germline CDR1 is SGHAT and CDR2 FQNNGV. The CDR3 here is CASSLNRGTSEAFF. The CDR3 DNA is TGTGCCAGCAGCTTAAACAGGGGTACATCTGAAGCTTTCTTT.

This clone was seen ten or more times. This sequence joins TRBV4-1 and TRBJ1-5, with 7 nucleotides matching TRBD1. The CDR3 spans 15 residues. Trimming removed 1 base from V and 7 bases from J; junction bases left unmatched: 7. The V gene's germline CDR1 is MGHRA and CDR2 YSYEKL. The CDR3 bases are TGCGCCAGCAGCCAAGCCCAGGGGGAGATACAGCCCCAGCATTTT. Encoded protein: CASSQAQGEIQPQHF.